The rows below give T cell receptor beta chains drawn from one sample of a study of primary melanoma T cells and metastatic recurrence. Here immunoSEQ multiplex PCR was the method, and the copy in TCRdb shows in-frame clones only, minus some. The sample records 2,000 to 2,500 clones, approximately 71% being singletons. The sequencing input was melanoma tumor tissue. These receptors were collected from a human donor with melanoma. Both conserved end residues are part of each CDR3. D genes are given only for firm matches. Some rows mark clone size as missing; the rest say once, few, many or name a class of expanded clone.

length: 12; D: -; V: TRBV6-8; J: TRBJ1-1; size: -; CDR3: CASRLPNTEAFF; DNA: TGTGCCAGCCGACTACCAAACACTGAAGCTTTCTTT
length: 14; D: -; V: TRBV11-3; J: TRBJ1-1; size: -; CDR3: CASSLDRDSGEAFF; DNA: TGTGCCAGCAGCTTAGACAGGGATTCGGGTGAAGCTTTCTTT
length: 14; D: TRBD1; V: TRBV29-1; J: TRBJ1-2; size: once; CDR3: CSVERTGGGYGYTF; DNA: TGCAGCGTCGAAAGGACAGGGGGCGGCTATGGCTACACCTTC
length: 17; D: -; V: TRBV28; J: TRBJ2-3; size: -; CDR3: CASSFLFGATSTDTQYF; DNA: TGTGCCAGCAGTTTCCTTTTCGGGGCAACTAGCACAGATACGCAGTATTTT
length: 16; D: -; V: TRBV11-3; J: TRBJ2-5; size: -; CDR3: CASSPMETGRGETQYF; DNA: TGTGCCAGCAGCCCAATGGAAACGGGACGGGGAGAGACCCAGTACTTC
length: 14; D: -; V: TRBV11-3; J: TRBJ1-1; size: -; CDR3: CASSLVSRGTEAFF; DNA: TGTGCCAGCAGCTTAGTGTCCAGGGGAACTGAAGCTTTCTTT
length: 12; D: -; V: TRBV6-8; J: TRBJ2-5; size: -; CDR3: CASSSVEPAQYF; DNA: TGTGCCAGCAGCTCCGTTGAGCCGGCCCAGTACTTC
length: 17; D: TRBD2; V: TRBV6-7; J: TRBJ2-1; size: -; CDR3: CASSPFGSASGRYEQFF; DNA: TGTGCCAGCAGCCCCTTCGGGTCCGCTAGCGGGAGGTATGAGCAGTTCTTC
length: 15; D: -; V: TRBV11-3; J: TRBJ2-1; size: -; CDR3: CASSLGWVSYNEQFF; DNA: TGTGCCAGCAGCTTAGGGTGGGTTTCCTACAATGAGCAGTTCTTC
length: 12; D: -; V: TRBV29-1; J: TRBJ2-3; size: -; CDR3: CSVELGTDTQYF; DNA: TGCAGCGTTGAGCTGGGCACAGATACGCAGTATTTT
length: 12; D: -; V: TRBV28; J: TRBJ1-6; size: -; CDR3: CASTPPRGPLHF; DNA: TGTGCCAGCACCCCACCTAGGGGACCCCTCCACTTT
length: 16; D: TRBD1; V: TRBV28; J: TRBJ2-1; size: -; CDR3: CASSFSGQGAYNEQFF; DNA: TGTGCCAGCAGTTTTTCCGGACAGGGAGCCTACAATGAGCAGTTCTTC
length: 16; D: -; V: TRBV19; J: TRBJ2-4; size: -; CDR3: CASSLGVPVRVAIQYF; DNA: TGTGCCAGCAGCCTAGGGGTCCCTGTTCGTGTTGCCATTCAGTACTTC
length: 15; D: -; V: TRBV11-3; J: TRBJ2-1; size: -; CDR3: CASSRSTARGNEQFF; DNA: TGTGCCAGCAGCCGATCGACAGCGAGAGGCAATGAGCAGTTCTTC
length: 15; D: -; V: TRBV28; J: TRBJ2-2; size: -; CDR3: CASSRDLRSTGELFF; DNA: TGTGCCAGCAGCCGGGACCTCCGGAGCACCGGGGAGCTGTTTTTT
length: 13; D: -; V: TRBV9; J: TRBJ2-1; size: -; CDR3: CASSVNSGYEQFF; DNA: TGTGCCAGCAGCGTTAATAGTGGGTATGAGCAGTTCTTC